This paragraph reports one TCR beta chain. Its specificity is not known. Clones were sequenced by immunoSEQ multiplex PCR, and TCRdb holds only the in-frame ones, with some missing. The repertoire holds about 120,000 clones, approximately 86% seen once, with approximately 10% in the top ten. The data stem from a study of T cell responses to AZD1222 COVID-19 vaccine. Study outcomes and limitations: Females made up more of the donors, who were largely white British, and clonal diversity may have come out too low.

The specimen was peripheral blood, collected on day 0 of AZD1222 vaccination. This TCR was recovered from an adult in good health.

CDR3 bases: TGTGCCAGCACTCCCAATCCAAGGGGCTCCGCCTACAATGAGCAGTTCTTC. Amino acids: CASTPNPRGSAYNEQFF. This sequence joins TRBV27 and TRBJ2-1; a weak D match, TRBD1 (5 bases). Germline V gene sequence: CDR1 MNHEY, CDR2 SMNVEV (reference sequence). Trimming left V 7 bases short and J 2 bases short, with 21 bases between. This CDR3 is 17 amino acids long.